This TCR beta chain was identified during a study of cytomegalovirus exposure and HLA in healthy donors. V trimming: 4 bases; J trimming: 6 bases; junction bases outside the gene matches: 12. The CDR3 has 18 amino acids. Germline CDR1 and CDR2: SGDLS and YYNGEE. With 60 Vbeta and 13 Jbeta primers, the PCR was carried out. TCRdb keeps only in-frame clones here, not all; method: immunoSEQ multiplex PCR. The sample lists about 120,000 clones, around 80% occurring once. On this clone: The antigen is not known.

General study findings and limits: Of the V segments, some could not be distinguished, including TRBV6-2 and TRBV6-3, and were excluded.

Healthy bone marrow donors supplied every sample. The chain has TRBV9 and TRBJ2-2, with 13 bases lining up with TRBD2. Sequenced input: PBMCs. The receptor was derived from a female donor in good health and CMV-seropositive. CDR3 DNA sequence: TGTGCCAGCAGCCCCCGACTAGCGGGGGGCCCGGATCCCGGGGAGCTGTTTTTT. Its translation: CASSPRLAGGPDPGELFF.